This T cell receptor beta chain stems from a study of shared clonotypes between healthy human individuals. Whole-study results and caveats: Few donors limited the genetic and exposure-history diversity represented.

The study drew its donors from healthy HIV-negative adults without recent acute infections or vaccinations. V was clipped by 4 bases and J by 6 bases; unmatched bases: 12. The CDR3 runs to 15 residues. Germline lookup yields CDR1 SGHRS and CDR2 YFSETQ. Assay execution proceeded at the deep level. Unsorted PBMC DNA sequencing spanned ten immunoSEQ deep assay plates. Only in-frame clones appear in the TCRdb table, and some are missing; sequencing was by immunoSEQ multiplex PCR. The sample has about 560,000 clones; around 77% are singletons. In regard to this clone: Its antigen remains unidentified.

Source material: PBMCs. This receptor was taken from a woman in her thirties or forties in good health. Some clones in this sample may be carry-over from other donors' samples. The chain is built from TRBV5-1 and TRBJ1-1; 7 bases are shared with TRBD1. The CDR3: CASSRRLTGRAEAFF. DNA of the CDR3: TGCGCCAGCAGCCGAAGATTGACAGGGCGCGCTGAAGCTTTCTTT.